This TCR beta chain is drawn from a study of cytomegalovirus exposure and HLA in healthy donors. Broader study findings: Presence/absence analysis assumed near-uniform sequencing depth across donors. The authors later found TCR association rates varying by HLA locus, with DRB1 most and HLA-C fewest. TCR beta sequences numbering fewer than 20,000 were associated with HLA alleles at 0.05 false discovery rate in a later analysis. Most TCRs appeared rarely, but some public TCRs recurred in many donors.

This PCR relied on a set of 60 Vbeta primers and 13 Jbeta primers. Sequencing was performed with immunoSEQ multiplex PCR; in TCRdb, only in-frame clones are kept and a portion is missing. The sample carries some 200,000 clones, about 77% recorded once. A note on this clone: What it binds is unknown. One end of the junction fails to match germline, which may point to a read error. The same CDR3 can be traced to other DNA sequences in this sample.

Material for sequencing was PBMCs. The origin of this receptor is a woman aged 25-40 years in good health and CMV-seronegative.

This CDR3 reads CASRVQDLNPSPLHF. The CDR3, as DNA: TGTGCCAGCAGGGTACAGGATCTCAATCCCTCACCCCTACACTTT. The V call is TRBV6-1, the J call TRBJ1-6; TRBD1 might be the D (5 bases). The CDR3 extends over 15 amino acids. From germline, CDR1 is MNHNS and CDR2 SASEGT.